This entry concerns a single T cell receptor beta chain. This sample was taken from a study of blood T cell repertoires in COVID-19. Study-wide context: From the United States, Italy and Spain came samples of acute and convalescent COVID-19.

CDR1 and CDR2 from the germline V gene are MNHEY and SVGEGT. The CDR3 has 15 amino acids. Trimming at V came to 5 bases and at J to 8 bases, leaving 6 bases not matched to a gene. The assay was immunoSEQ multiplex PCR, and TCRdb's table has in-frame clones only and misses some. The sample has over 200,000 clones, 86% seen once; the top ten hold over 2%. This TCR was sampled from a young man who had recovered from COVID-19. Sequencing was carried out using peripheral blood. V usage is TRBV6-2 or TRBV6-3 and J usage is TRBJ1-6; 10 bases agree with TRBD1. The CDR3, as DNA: TGTGCCAGCAGTCAGGGACAGGGGTTATATTCACCCCTCCACTTT. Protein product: CASSQGQGLYSPLHF.